The following is a T cell receptor (beta chain) sequence with its context. Its specificity is unknown. The repertoire was sequenced with immunoSEQ multiplex PCR; TCRdb's copy has only in-frame clones and lacks some. The data hold approximately 65,000 clones, with 85% to 90% observed a single time. Per the germline V gene, CDR1 is KGHSH and CDR2 is LQKENI. This CDR3 contains 17 residues. V dropped 0 bases and J dropped 6 bases, with 17 bases sitting between them. These data are taken from a study of lymphopenia after photon versus proton radiotherapy. Study outcomes and limitations: Oligoclonal CD8+ Temra expansion after nadir drove photon patients' diversity drop.

This chain joins TRBV18 and TRBJ1-4; maybe TRBD1 (5 bases). The clonotype originates from a man older than 75 with esophageal cancer. The input for sequencing was peripheral blood, taken from a patient treated with proton-based radiotherapy. The chain's CDR3 is CASSPPTTGGEHEKLFF. The DNA of the CDR3 is TGTGCCAGCTCACCACCTACGACGGGGGGAGAACATGAAAAACTGTTTTTT.